The rows below give T cell receptor beta chains drawn from one sample of a study of T cell repertoires in cytomegalovirus infection. Each CDR3 protein is one row after TCRdb ran MiXCR on the reads. The table shows hundreds of thousands of distinct CDR3 sequences, with about 11% occurring only once. Sequencing used PBMCs. Receptor source: a human donor in good health (CMV status not recorded). Some clones in this sample may be carry-over from other donors' samples. Both conserved end residues are part of each CDR3. D genes are given only for firm matches. Expanded clones are given a class, and other clones once, few, many or no size at all.

size	V	J	D	DNA	CDR3
many	TRBV11-3	TRBJ2-1	TRBD2	TGTGCCAGCAGCCCACCCGGGACTAGCTCCTACAATGAGCAGTTCTTC	CASSPPGTSSYNEQFF
-	TRBV7-3	TRBJ1-2	TRBD1	TGTGCCAGCAGCTTGCAGGGGGCGAATGGCTACACCTTC	CASSLQGANGYTF
many	TRBV20-1	TRBJ1-1	-	TGCAGTGCTATCCCCCGAGGGGAGGGGACTGAAGCTTTCTTT	CSAIPRGEGTEAFF
-	TRBV19	TRBJ2-1	-	TGTGCCAGTAGTATGGTTAGCTCCTACAATGAGCAGTTCTTC	CASSMVSSYNEQFF
few	TRBV19	TRBJ2-1	TRBD1	TGTGCCAGTAGTACTCCGGGACAGGCATACAATGAGCAGTTCTTC	CASSTPGQAYNEQFF
-	TRBV20-1	TRBJ2-7	TRBD2	TGCAGTGCTACCCTAGCGGGGGAACCCTACGAGCAGTACTTC	CSATLAGEPYEQYF
few	TRBV24-1	TRBJ2-1	TRBD2	TGTGCCACCAGTGATCCGCGGGGGACCCAGGATGAGCAGTTCTTC	CATSDPRGTQDEQFF
few	TRBV5-5	TRBJ1-5	TRBD1	TGTGCCAGCAGCTTTCAGGGGGCCGGTCAGCCCCAGCATTTT	CASSFQGAGQPQHF
many	TRBV7-3	TRBJ2-1	-	TGTGCCAGCAGCTCCCTTGGGGACGGCAAGCAGTTCTTC	CASSSLGDGKQFF
-	TRBV5-1	TRBJ2-4	TRBD1	TGCGCCAGCAGCTCGGCGGGGGGACAGGGGGCTTCGGTAGCCAAAAACATTCAGTACTTC	CASSSAGGQGASVAKNIQYF
many	TRBV4-1	TRBJ2-1	TRBD2	TGCGCCAGCAGCCAAGGCGGGGGGGCCTACTACAATGAGCAGTTCTTC	CASSQGGGAYYNEQFF
-	TRBV5-4	TRBJ1-6	-	TGTGCCAGCAGCTTCTACAGGAGCATTAATTCACCCCTCCACTTT	CASSFYRSINSPLHF
many	TRBV6-6	TRBJ1-2	-	TGTGCCAGCAGTTACCCGACCCTCGGAGGATTCTATGGCTACACCTTC	CASSYPTLGGFYGYTF
-	TRBV20-1	TRBJ1-5	TRBD1	TGCAGTGCTCAACAGGGGGCTGACAATCAGCCCCAGCATTTT	CSAQQGADNQPQHF
few	TRBV12-3/TRBV12-4	TRBJ1-3	-	TGTGCCAGCAGTTTAAGGCGCGCGGGAAACACCATATATTTT	CASSLRRAGNTIYF
many	TRBV7-6	TRBJ2-7	-	TGTGCCAGCAGCTTCGGGATAGCGGACCGAAGATACGAGCAGTACTTC	CASSFGIADRRYEQYF
-	TRBV27	TRBJ1-5	-	TGTGCCAGCAGTGGACAGTTTAGCAATCAGCCCCAGCATTTT	CASSGQFSNQPQHF
many	TRBV7-9	TRBJ1-1	-	TGTGCCAGCAGCCTAACCCTCCATGGGGACACTGAAGCTTTCTTT	CASSLTLHGDTEAFF
many	TRBV6-6	TRBJ1-1	-	TGTGCCGCAGAGAGGGGGTCTGTGGTCACTGAAGCTTTCTTT	CAAERGSVVTEAFF
many	TRBV28	TRBJ2-1	TRBD2	TGTGCCAGCAGACGAGCGGGAGAGTCTTACAATGAGCAGTTCTTC	CASRRAGESYNEQFF
-	TRBV5-1	TRBJ2-7	TRBD2	TGCGCCAGCAGCTTGTGGGGGGAGGGCTCCTACGAGCAGTACTTC	CASSLWGEGSYEQYF
few	TRBV5-1	TRBJ2-1	-	TGCGCCAGCAGCTTGTTATCCAGGGGAGCCTACAATGAGCAGTTCTTC	CASSLLSRGAYNEQFF
few	TRBV6-1	TRBJ2-7	-	TGTGCCAGCCAGGGGGGGGGGACGAGCGAGCAGTACTTC	CASQGGGTSEQYF
-	TRBV18	TRBJ1-4	-	TGTGCCAGCTCACGAGGGACCGGTGGGGAAAAACTGTTTTTT	CASSRGTGGEKLFF
many	TRBV7-8	TRBJ2-1	-	TGTGCCAGCAGAGGGATGGGCAGGCATTTGAACGAGCAGTTCTTC	CASRGMGRHLNEQFF
-	TRBV9	TRBJ2-5	TRBD2	TGTGCCAGCAGCGGGGGACTAGCTCGGGGTGGGGAGACCCAGTACTTC	CASSGGLARGGETQYF
-	TRBV6-5	TRBJ1-5	-	TGTGCCAGCAGCTCAATCCGGGGCGGTAGTCAGCCCCAGCATTTT	CASSSIRGGSQPQHF
many	TRBV4-1	TRBJ1-4	-	TGCGCCAGCAGCCAAGATCTCTCAACTAATGAAAAACTGTTTTTT	CASSQDLSTNEKLFF
-	TRBV28	TRBJ2-3	-	TGTGCCAGCAGTTTAGGAGTTCTTAGCACAGATACGCAGTATTTT	CASSLGVLSTDTQYF
-	TRBV10-3	TRBJ2-4	-	TGTGCCATCAGTGAGACAGGTCTAGCCAAAAACATTCAGTACTTC	CAISETGLAKNIQYF
-	TRBV20-1	TRBJ2-5	-	TGCAGCCCGCGGGCTGGCTCTCGAGAGACCCAGTACTTC	CSPRAGSRETQYF
-	TRBV5-1	TRBJ1-1	TRBD1	TGCGCCAGCAGCTCTGTTTCCGGGACAGCGAACACTGAAGCTTTCTTT	CASSSVSGTANTEAFF
many	TRBV7-2	TRBJ2-2	TRBD2	TGTGCCAGCAGCTTAGTGGCGGGAGTGACCGGGGAGCTGTTTTTT	CASSLVAGVTGELFF
-	TRBV20-1	TRBJ2-1	-	TGCAGTGCTAGGCCTGTGGGACCCCAATACAATGAGCAGTTCTTC	CSARPVGPQYNEQFF
many	TRBV12-3/TRBV12-4	TRBJ2-5	-	TGTGCCAGCAGTCATACTAGTAGTGAGACCCAGTACTTC	CASSHTSSETQYF
many	TRBV5-5	TRBJ2-7	-	TGTGCCAGCAGGAAGGAAGGGGACTCCCTCTACGAGCAGTACTTC	CASRKEGDSLYEQYF
few	TRBV29-1	TRBJ2-5	TRBD1	TGCAGCGTTGCGACAGGGACAGCCCAAGAGACCCAGTACTTC	CSVATGTAQETQYF
few	TRBV29-1	TRBJ2-1	TRBD2	TGCAGCGTTGACGGGGTTAGCGGGAGGACCTACAATGAGCAGTTCTTC	CSVDGVSGRTYNEQFF
many	TRBV5-5	TRBJ2-7	-	TGTGCCAGCAGCGAGGGACTCTCCCCAATCTACGAGCAGTACTTC	CASSEGLSPIYEQYF
-	TRBV5-5	TRBJ1-1	-	TGTGCCAGCAGCTTGGAACAGAGTAGCAGAATGGAAGCTTTCTTT	CASSLEQSSRMEAFF
many	TRBV27	TRBJ2-5	TRBD1	TGTGCCAGCAGTTTACGGACAGGCCTCTCCCAAGAGACCCAGTACTTC	CASSLRTGLSQETQYF
-	TRBV5-5	TRBJ1-6	-	TGTGCCAGCAGCTTGGGGGGTAGAAATTCACCCCTCCACTTT	CASSLGGRNSPLHF
-	TRBV20-1	TRBJ2-1	-	TGCAGTGCTAGAGCTTCGGCTAGTGGCGACAATGAGCAGTTCTTC	CSARASASGDNEQFF
few	TRBV2	TRBJ2-2	-	TGTGCCAGCAGTCTAATCAGGGACCCCGGGGAGCTGTTTTTT	CASSLIRDPGELFF
-	TRBV11-3	TRBJ2-1	-	TGTGCCGGCAGCTCTACAGGGAGATTGTCCTACAATGAGCAGTTCTTC	CAGSSTGRLSYNEQFF
few	TRBV5-1	TRBJ2-1	TRBD2	TGCGCCAGCAGCTTGGGAACTAGCGGTGCCAATGAGCAGTTCTTC	CASSLGTSGANEQFF